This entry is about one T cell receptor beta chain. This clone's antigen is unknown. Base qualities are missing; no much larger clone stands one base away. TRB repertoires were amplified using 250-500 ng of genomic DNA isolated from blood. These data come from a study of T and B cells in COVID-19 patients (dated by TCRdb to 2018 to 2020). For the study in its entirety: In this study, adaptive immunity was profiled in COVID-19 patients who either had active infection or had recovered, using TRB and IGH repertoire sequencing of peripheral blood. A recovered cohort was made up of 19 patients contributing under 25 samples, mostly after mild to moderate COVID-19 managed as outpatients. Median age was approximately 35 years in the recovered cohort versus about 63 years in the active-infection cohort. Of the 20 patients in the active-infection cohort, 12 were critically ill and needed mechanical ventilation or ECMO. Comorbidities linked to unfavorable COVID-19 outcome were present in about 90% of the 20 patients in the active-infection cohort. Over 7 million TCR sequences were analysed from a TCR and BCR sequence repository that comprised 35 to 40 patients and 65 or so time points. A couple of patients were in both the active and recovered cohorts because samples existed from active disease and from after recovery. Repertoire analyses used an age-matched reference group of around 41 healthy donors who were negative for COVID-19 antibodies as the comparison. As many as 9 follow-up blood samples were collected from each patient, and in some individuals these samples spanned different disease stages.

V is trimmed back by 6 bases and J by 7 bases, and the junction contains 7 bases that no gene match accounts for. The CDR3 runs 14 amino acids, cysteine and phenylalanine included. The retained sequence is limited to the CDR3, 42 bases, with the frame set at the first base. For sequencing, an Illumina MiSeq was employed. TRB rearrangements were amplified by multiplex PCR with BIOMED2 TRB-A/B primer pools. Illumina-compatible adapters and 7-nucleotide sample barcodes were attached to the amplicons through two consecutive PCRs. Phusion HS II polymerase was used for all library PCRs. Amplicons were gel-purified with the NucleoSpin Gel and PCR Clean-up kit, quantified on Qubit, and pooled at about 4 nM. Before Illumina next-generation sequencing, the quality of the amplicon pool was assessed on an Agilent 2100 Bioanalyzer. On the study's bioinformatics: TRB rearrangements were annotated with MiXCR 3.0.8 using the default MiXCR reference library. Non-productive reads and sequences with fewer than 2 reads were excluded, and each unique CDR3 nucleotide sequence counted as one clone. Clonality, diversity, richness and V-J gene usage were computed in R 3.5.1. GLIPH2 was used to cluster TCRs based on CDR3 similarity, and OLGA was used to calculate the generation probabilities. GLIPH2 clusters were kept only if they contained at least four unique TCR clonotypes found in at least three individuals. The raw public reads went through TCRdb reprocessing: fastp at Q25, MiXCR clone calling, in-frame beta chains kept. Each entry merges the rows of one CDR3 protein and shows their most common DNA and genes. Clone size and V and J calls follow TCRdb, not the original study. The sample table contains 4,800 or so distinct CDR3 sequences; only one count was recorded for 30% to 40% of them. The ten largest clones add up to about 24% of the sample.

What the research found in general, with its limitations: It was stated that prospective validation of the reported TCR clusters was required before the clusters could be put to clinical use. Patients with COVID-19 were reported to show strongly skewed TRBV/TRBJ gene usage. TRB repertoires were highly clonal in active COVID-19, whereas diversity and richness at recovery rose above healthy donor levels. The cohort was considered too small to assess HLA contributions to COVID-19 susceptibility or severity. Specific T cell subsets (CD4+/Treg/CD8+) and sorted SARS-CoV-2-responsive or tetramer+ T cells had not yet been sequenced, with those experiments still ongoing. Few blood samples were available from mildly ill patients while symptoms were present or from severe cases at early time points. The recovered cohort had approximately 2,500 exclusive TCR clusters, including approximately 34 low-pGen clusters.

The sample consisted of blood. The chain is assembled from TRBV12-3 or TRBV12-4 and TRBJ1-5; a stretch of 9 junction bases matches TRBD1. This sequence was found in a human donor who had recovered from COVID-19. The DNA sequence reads TGTGCCAGCAGCTTACAGGGGGCAGGACAGCCCCAGCATTTT. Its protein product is CASSLQGAGQPQHF.